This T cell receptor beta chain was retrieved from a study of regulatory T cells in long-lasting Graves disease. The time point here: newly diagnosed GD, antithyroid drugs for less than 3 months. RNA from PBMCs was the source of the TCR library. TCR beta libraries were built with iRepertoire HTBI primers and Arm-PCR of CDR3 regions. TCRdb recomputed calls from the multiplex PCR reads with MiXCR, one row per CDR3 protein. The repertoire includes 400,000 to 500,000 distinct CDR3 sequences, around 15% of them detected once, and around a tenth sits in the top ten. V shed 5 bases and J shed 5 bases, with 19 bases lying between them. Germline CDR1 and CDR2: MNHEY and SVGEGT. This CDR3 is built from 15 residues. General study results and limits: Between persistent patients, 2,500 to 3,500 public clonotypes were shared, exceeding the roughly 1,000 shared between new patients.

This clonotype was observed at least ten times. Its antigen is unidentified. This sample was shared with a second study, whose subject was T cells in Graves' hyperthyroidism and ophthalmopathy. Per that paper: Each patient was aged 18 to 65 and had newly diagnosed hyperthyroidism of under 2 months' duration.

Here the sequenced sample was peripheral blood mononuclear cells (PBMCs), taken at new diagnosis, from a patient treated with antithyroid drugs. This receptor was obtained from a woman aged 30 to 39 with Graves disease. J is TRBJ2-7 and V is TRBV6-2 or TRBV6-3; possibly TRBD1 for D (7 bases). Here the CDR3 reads CASSEIGTAGHEQYF. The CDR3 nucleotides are TGTGCCAGCAGTGAAATCGGGACAGCGGGCCACGAGCAGTACTTC.